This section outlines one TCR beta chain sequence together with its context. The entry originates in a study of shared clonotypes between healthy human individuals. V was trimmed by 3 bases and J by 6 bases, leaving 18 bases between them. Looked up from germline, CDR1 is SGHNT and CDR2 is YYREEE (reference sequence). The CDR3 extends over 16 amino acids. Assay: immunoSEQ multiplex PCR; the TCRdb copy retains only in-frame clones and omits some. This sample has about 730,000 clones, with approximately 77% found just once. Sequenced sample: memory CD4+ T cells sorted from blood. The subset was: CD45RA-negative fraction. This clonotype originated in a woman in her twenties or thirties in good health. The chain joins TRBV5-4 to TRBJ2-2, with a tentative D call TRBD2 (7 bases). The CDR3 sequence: CASSSTTRGGAGELFF. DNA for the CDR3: TGTGCCAGCAGCTCCACCACTAGGGGGGGGGCCGGGGAGCTGTTTTTT.